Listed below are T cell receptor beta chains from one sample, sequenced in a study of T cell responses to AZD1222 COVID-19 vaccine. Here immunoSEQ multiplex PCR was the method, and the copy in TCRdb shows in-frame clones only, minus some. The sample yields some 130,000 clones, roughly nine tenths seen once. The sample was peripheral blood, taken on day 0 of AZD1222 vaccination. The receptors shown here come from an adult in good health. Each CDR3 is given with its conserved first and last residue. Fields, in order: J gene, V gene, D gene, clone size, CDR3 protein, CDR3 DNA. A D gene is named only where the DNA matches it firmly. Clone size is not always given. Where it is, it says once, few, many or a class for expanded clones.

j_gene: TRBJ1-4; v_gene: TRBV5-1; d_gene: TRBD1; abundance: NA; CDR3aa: CASSPPDRAQLFF; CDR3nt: TGCGCCAGCAGCCCACCCGACAGGGCGCAACTGTTTTTT
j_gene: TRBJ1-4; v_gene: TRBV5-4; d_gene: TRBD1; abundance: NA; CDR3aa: CAVGPGGDEKLFF; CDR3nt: TGTGCCGTAGGTCCAGGGGGCGATGAAAAACTGTTTTTT
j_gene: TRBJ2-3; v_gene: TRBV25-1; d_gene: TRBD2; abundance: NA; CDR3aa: CASSPKSGGANTQYF; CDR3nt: TGTGCCAGCAGCCCCAAGAGCGGGGGGGCGAATACGCAGTATTTT
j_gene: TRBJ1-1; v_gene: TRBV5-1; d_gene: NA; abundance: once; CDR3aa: CASSLASNTEAFF; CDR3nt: TGCGCCAGCAGCTTGGCGTCGAACACTGAAGCTTTCTTT
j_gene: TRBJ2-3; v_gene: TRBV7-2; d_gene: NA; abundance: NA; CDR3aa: CASSLPLQSGGTDTQYF; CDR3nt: TGTGCCAGCAGCTTACCGCTACAGTCGGGGGGCACAGATACGCAGTATTTT
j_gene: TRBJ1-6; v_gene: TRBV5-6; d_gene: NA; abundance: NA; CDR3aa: CASSPGYSPLHF; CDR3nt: TGTGCCAGCAGCCCGGGGTACTCACCCCTCCACTTT
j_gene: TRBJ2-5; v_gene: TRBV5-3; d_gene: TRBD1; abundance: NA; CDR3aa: CARSQRTGDSETQYF; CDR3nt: TGTGCCAGAAGCCAGAGGACAGGGGACTCAGAGACCCAGTACTTC
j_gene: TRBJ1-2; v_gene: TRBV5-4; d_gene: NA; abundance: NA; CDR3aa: CASSLGQETYGYTF; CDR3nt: TGTGCCAGCAGCTTGGGGCAGGAGACCTATGGCTACACCTTC
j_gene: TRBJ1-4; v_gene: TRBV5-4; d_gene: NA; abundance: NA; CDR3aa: CASSPKPDNEKLFF; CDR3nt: TGTGCCAGCAGCCCAAAGCCCGATAATGAAAAACTGTTTTTT
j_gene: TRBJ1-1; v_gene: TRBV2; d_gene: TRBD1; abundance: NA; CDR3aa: CASSEMRGLNTEAFF; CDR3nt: TGTGCCAGCAGTGAAATGAGGGGGCTGAACACTGAAGCTTTCTTT
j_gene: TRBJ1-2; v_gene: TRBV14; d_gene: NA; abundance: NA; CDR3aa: CASSQGRKVMDYGYTF; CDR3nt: TGTGCCAGCAGCCAAGGCCGAAAGGTTATGGACTATGGCTACACCTTC
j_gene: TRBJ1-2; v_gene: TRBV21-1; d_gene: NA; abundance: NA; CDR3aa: CASSIDRDYGYTF; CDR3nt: TGTGCCAGCAGCATAGACAGGGACTATGGCTACACCTTC
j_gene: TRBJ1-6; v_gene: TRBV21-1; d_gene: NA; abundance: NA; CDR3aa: CASSKVSFSGTHFTTLHF; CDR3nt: TGTGCCAGCAGCAAAGTCTCATTTAGTGGGACACATTTTACCACCCTCCACTTT
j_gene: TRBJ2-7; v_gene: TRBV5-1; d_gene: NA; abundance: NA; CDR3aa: CASTGGGSYEQYF; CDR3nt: TGCGCCAGCACTGGCGGTGGCTCCTACGAGCAGTACTTC
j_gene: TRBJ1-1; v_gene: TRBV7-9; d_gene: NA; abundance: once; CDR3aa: CASSLEGLNTEAFF; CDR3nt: TGTGCCAGCAGCTTAGAGGGGCTGAACACTGAAGCTTTCTTT
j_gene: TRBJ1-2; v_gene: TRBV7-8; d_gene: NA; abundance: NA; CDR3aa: CASSLRAGRPGGYTF; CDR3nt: TGTGCCAGCAGCTTACGGGCAGGGCGGCCGGGTGGCTACACCTTC
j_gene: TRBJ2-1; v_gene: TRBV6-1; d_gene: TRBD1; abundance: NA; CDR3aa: CASSEEPTGIYNEQFF; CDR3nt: TGTGCCAGCAGTGAAGAGCCGACAGGGATATACAATGAGCAGTTCTTC
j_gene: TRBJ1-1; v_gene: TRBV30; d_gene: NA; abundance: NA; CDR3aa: CAWSLWEPEAFF; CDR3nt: TGTGCCTGGAGTTTATGGGAGCCCGAAGCTTTCTTT
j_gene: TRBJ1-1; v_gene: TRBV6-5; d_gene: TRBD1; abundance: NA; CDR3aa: CASSPGTDGNTEAFF; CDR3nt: TGTGCCAGCAGTCCAGGGACAGATGGAAACACTGAAGCTTTCTTT
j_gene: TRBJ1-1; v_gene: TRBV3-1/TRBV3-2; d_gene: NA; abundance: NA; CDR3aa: CASTRTQGVGNTEAFF; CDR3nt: TGTGCCAGCACCCGTACCCAGGGCGTCGGGAACACTGAAGCTTTCTTT
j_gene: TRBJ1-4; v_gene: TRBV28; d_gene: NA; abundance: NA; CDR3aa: CASRPRGAKLFF; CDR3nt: TGTGCCAGCAGACCTCGGGGGGCAAAACTGTTTTTT
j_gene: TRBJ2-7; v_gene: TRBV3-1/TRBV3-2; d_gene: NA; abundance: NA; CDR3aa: CASSQQVGDSYEQYF; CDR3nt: TGTGCCAGCAGCCAACAAGTGGGAGACTCCTACGAGCAGTACTTC
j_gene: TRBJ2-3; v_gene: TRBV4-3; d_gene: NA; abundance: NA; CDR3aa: CASSGGPDTQYF; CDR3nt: TGCGCCAGCAGCGGGGGGCCAGATACGCAGTATTTT
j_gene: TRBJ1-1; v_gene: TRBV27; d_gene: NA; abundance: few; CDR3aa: CASSPTPFNTEAFF; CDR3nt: TGTGCCAGCAGTCCCACCCCTTTTAACACTGAAGCTTTCTTT
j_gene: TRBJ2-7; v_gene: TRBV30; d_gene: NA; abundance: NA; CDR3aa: CAWSYWGAYEQYF; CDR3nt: TGTGCCTGGAGCTACTGGGGGGCCTACGAGCAGTACTTC
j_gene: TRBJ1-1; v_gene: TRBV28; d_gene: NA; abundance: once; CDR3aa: CASRGGEREAFF; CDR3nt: TGTGCCAGCCGAGGGGGGGAAAGGGAAGCTTTCTTT
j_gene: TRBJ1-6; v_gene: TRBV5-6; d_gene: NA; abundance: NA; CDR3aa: CASSPRGTSNSPLHF; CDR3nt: TGTGCCAGCAGCCCGCGGGGGACATCTAATTCACCCCTCCACTTT
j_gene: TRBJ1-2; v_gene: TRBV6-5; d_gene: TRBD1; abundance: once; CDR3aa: CASSYGATGGYGYTF; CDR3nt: TGTGCCAGCAGTTACGGGGCGACAGGGGGCTATGGCTACACCTTC
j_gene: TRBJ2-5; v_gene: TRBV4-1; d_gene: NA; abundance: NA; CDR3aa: CASSQVAETQYF; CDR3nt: TGCGCCAGCAGCCAAGTGGCGGAGACCCAGTACTTC
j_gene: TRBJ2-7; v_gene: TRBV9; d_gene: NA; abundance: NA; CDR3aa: CASSVEEAAPSYEQYF; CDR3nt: TGTGCCAGCAGCGTAGAGGAAGCAGCTCCCTCCTACGAGCAGTACTTC
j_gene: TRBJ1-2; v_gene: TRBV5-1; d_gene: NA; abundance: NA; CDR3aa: CASSRDLGLGGYTF; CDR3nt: TGCGCCAGCAGTCGGGACTTGGGGCTGGGTGGCTACACCTTC
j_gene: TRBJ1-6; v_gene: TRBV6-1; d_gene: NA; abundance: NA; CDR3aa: CASSDHENRVSSYNSPLHF; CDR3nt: TGTGCCAGCAGTGACCATGAAAACAGGGTGAGCTCCTATAATTCACCCCTCCACTTT
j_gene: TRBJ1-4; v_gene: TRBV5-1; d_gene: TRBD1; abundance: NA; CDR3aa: CASSLARTGTGEKLFF; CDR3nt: TGCGCCAGCAGCTTGGCCAGGACAGGGACGGGGGAAAAACTGTTTTTT
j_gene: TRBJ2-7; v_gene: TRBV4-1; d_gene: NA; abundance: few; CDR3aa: CASSQEQGILDEQYF; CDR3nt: TGCGCCAGCAGCCAAGAGCAGGGAATTCTGGACGAGCAGTACTTC
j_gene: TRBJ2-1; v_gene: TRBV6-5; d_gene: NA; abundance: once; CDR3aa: CASSYSSGSSYNEQFF; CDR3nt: TGTGCCAGCAGTTATTCATCCGGGAGCTCCTACAATGAGCAGTTCTTC
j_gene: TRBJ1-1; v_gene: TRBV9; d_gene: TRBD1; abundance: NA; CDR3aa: CASSPRQGAWSTEAFF; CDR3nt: TGTGCCAGCAGCCCGAGACAGGGGGCCTGGAGCACTGAAGCTTTCTTT
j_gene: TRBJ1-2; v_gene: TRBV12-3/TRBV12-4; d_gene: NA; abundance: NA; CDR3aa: CASVLRGAGGYTF; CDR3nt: TGTGCCAGCGTTTTGAGGGGGGCTGGAGGCTACACCTTC
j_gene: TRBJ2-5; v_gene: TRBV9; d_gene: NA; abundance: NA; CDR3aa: CASSKGGTGGETQYF; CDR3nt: TGTGCCAGCAGCAAGGGGGGGACAGGTGGCGAGACCCAGTACTTC
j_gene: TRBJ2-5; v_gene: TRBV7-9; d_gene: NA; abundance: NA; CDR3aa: CASSLGGEETQYF; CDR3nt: TGTGCCAGCAGCTTAGGTGGGGAAGAGACCCAGTACTTC
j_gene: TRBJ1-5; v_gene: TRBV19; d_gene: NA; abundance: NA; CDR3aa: CASSSEPGRTVQPQHF; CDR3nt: TGTGCCAGTAGTTCCGAACCGGGGCGGACGGTCCAGCCCCAGCATTTT
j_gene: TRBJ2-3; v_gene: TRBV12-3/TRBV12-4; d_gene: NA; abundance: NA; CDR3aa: CASRRTSTDTQYF; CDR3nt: TGTGCCAGCAGGAGGACTTCCACAGATACGCAGTATTTT
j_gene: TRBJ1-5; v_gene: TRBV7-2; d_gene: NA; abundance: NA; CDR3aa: CASSFYYSEQPQHF; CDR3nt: TGTGCCAGCAGCTTTTATTACAGCGAACAGCCCCAGCATTTT
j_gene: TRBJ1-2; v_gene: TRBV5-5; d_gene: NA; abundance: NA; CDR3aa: CASSTTSNYGYTF; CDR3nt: TGTGCCAGCAGCACGACTTCTAACTATGGCTACACCTTC